Following are 14 T cell receptor beta chains from one sample sequenced in a study of blood T cell repertoires in COVID-19. Assay: immunoSEQ multiplex PCR; the TCRdb copy retains only in-frame clones and omits some. Among around 250,000 clones listed, approximately 86% were seen once. Sequencing input: peripheral blood. Receptors were obtained from a woman aged 55-69 years who had recovered from COVID-19.

This clone appeared a single time. This chain joins TRBV6-6 and TRBJ2-5; D gene ambiguous. Between the trimmed V and J ends, which lost 6 bases and 1 base, there was a span of 15 bases. Looked up from germline, CDR1 is MNHNY and CDR2 is SVGAGI (reference sequence). This CDR3 is built from 15 residues. CDR3 residues: CASRHRSVGQETQYF. The CDR3 DNA reads TGTGCCAGCAGACACCGGAGCGTGGGCCAAGAGACCCAGTACTTC.

In nucleotides, the CDR3 is TGCGCCAGCAGTTCAGGAGGGAATGAGCAGTTCTTC. It codes for CASSSGGNEQFF. The genes are TRBV10-2 and TRBJ2-1, with a tentative D call TRBD2 (6 bases). V was pared by 5 bases and J by 7 bases, with 9 bases between. Germline V CDR1 and CDR2: WSHSY, SAAADI. The CDR3 consists of 12 residues.

The J gene is TRBJ2-7, the V gene TRBV7-3; D is unclear. The CDR3 loop spans 14 amino acids. Germline assignment: CDR1 SGHTA and CDR2 FQGTGA. The V end was cut by 2 bases, the J end by 2 bases, with 10 bases between. CDR3 DNA sequence: TGTGCCAGCAGCTTATTCGGCGGCCCCTACGAGCAGTACTTC. Amino acids: CASSLFGGPYEQYF.

This chain connects TRBV5-8 to TRBJ1-6, with D tentatively TRBD1 (5 bases). Trimming left V 0 bases short and J 7 bases short, with 8 bases between. The germline gives CDR1 SGHTS, CDR2 YDEGEE. The CDR3 runs to 14 residues. CDR3 sequence reads: CASSLGGRNSPLHF. DNA of the CDR3: TGTGCCAGCAGCTTGGGGGGCAGGAATTCACCCCTCCACTTT.

V gene TRBV27 combines with J gene TRBJ2-7, with 7 bases that match TRBD1. Trimming cost V 5 bases and J 1 base; bases outside gene matches: 5. Per germline, CDR1 MNHEY and CDR2 SMNVEV (reference sequence). This CDR3 contains 14 residues. The CDR3 DNA sequence: TGTGCCAGCAGTAAACGGGACAGATCCTACGAGCAGTACTTC. Its translation: CASSKRDRSYEQYF.

V gene TRBV28 combines with J gene TRBJ1-1; the D is unclear. The CDR3 contains 13 residues. Per germline, CDR1 MDHEN and CDR2 SYDVKM. The V end was cut by 7 bases, the J end by 5 bases, with 14 bases between. CDR3 protein: CASTPFGGTEAFF. The CDR3 region has the DNA TGTGCCAGCACCCCATTCGGAGGGACTGAAGCTTTCTTT. The complete variable domain, with remaining parts taken from reference TRBV28 and TRBJ1-1, reads DVKVTQSSRYLVKRTGEKVFLECVQDMDHENMFWYRQDPGLGLRLIYFSYDVKMKEKGDIPEGYSVSREKKERFSLILESASTNQTSMYLCASTPFGGTEAFFGQGTRLTVV.

The rearrangement joins TRBV6-6 to TRBJ1-5; D not resolved. The CDR3 has 15 residues. Germline loops: CDR1 MNHNY, CDR2 SVGAGI (reference sequence). Trimming stripped 4 bases from V and 6 bases from J, with 16 bases between. The CDR3 nucleotides are TGTGCCAGCAGTTCCCCTCCCGGTATCGGTCAGCCCCAGCATTTT. It codes for CASSSPPGIGQPQHF.

The chain recombines TRBV24-1 with TRBJ2-2; 10 nucleotides line up with TRBD1. CDR1 is KGHDR and CDR2 is SFDVKD in the germline V gene. V dropped 4 bases and J dropped 4; count of bases not matched to a gene: 14. This CDR3 comprises 19 residues. The CDR3 loop is CATSDPSGTGAWVTGELFF. Written as DNA, the CDR3 is TGTGCCACCAGTGACCCCTCCGGGACAGGGGCTTGGGTCACCGGGGAGCTGTTTTTT.

The chain has TRBV7-6 and TRBJ2-2; TRBD2 matches at 11 bases. The CDR3 extends over 15 amino acids. Germline V gene data show CDR1 as SGHVS and CDR2 as FNYEAQ. Trimming took 3 bases from V and 3 from J; bases not matched to a gene: 0. Here the CDR3 reads CASSLTSGDTGELFF. The CDR3 DNA is TGTGCCAGCAGCTTGACTAGCGGGGACACCGGGGAGCTGTTTTTT.

As regards this clone: Other DNA sequences in the sample encode the same CDR3. The chain is built from TRBV5-1 and TRBJ1-1, with unresolved D. The CDR3 loop spans 14 amino acids. V lost 0 bases to trimming and J lost 1 base, with 7 bases between them. The germline V gene has CDR1 SGHRS and CDR2 YFSETQ. The CDR3 DNA reads as TGCGCCAGCAGCTTGGAAGCGGCGAACACTGAAGCTTTCTTT. This gives the protein CASSLEAANTEAFF.

The V and J genes are TRBV7-6 and TRBJ1-4; the D gene is possibly TRBD1 (6 bases). V was trimmed by 5 bases and J by 8 bases, leaving 18 bases between them. Germline V gene data show CDR1 as SGHVS and CDR2 as FNYEAQ. The length of the CDR3 is 15 residues. CDR3 sequence: CASSLPTGGGEKLFF. Written as DNA, the CDR3 is TGTGCCAGCAGCCTACCGACAGGTGGAGGAGAAAAACTGTTTTTT.

The CDR3 region is CASSQTGDTQYF. The CDR3 DNA reads TGTGCCAGCAGCCAAACAGGAGATACGCAGTATTTT. V gene TRBV3-1 (or the pseudogene TRBV3-2) combines with J gene TRBJ2-3; TRBD1 might be the D (5 bases). Per germline, CDR1 LGHDT and CDR2 YNNKEL (reference sequence). This CDR3 is 12 amino acids long. The V end lost 2 bases, the J end lost 5 bases, and 5 bases lay between the germline ends.

This rearrangement joins TRBV19 to TRBJ2-1, with 8 bases aligning to TRBD1. Germline values: CDR1 LNHDA, CDR2 SQIVND (reference sequence). The CDR3 loop spans 15 amino acids. Trimming removed 4 bases from V and 1 base from J; junction bases left unmatched: 3. The CDR3 DNA reads as TGTGCCAGTAGTACCCGACAGGGGTCCTACAATGAGCAGTTCTTC. Translation: CASSTRQGSYNEQFF.

V is TRBV9 and J is TRBJ2-7, with 12 nucleotides matching TRBD2. J lost 4 bases, V lost 4 bases, and 9 bases had no gene match. The CDR3 consists of 16 residues. In germline, CDR1 is SGDLS, CDR2 YYNGEE. As DNA, the CDR3 is TGTGCCAGCAGCCCCGGGACTAGCGGGCCCGCGTACGAGCAGTACTTC. Its protein is CASSPGTSGPAYEQYF.